The 19 T cell receptor beta chains given below trace back to one sample, sequenced in a study of blood T cell repertoires in COVID-19. TCRdb's copy holds only in-frame clones and misses some; the assay was immunoSEQ multiplex PCR. In the table there are approximately 260,000 clones, 80% to 95% of which are singletons. Specimen: PBMCs or T cells enriched from blood (not recorded which). The receptors stem from a young woman who had recovered from COVID-19.

The V gene is TRBV10-3, the J gene TRBJ1-3; D is ambiguous. The CDR3 consists of 14 residues. Trimming stripped 7 bases from V and 3 bases from J, with 13 bases between. CDR1 is ENHRY, CDR2 SYGVKD, per germline. The CDR3 protein is CAITPMTSGNTIYF. The CDR3 DNA is TGTGCCATCACCCCTATGACAAGTGGAAACACCATATATTTT.

V usage is TRBV6-5 and J usage is TRBJ1-2; TRBD1 aligns across 7 bases. The CDR3 extends over 12 amino acids. Germline loops: CDR1 MNHEY, CDR2 SVGAGI. V trimming: 4 bases; J trimming: 7 bases; junction bases outside the gene matches: 3. The CDR3 region has the DNA TGTGCCAGCAGTTCCGGGACAGTTGGCTACACCTTC. As protein: CASSSGTVGYTF.

This clone was detected once. The J gene is TRBJ2-7, the V gene TRBV18; 9 positions agree with TRBD2. Germline CDR1 and CDR2: KGHSH and LQKENI. V trimming: 3 bases; J trimming: 5 bases; junction bases outside the gene matches: 5. This CDR3 region has 14 residues. As DNA, the CDR3 is TGTGCCAGCTCACCTAGCGGGGGTATGAACGAGCAGTACTTC. It is translated as CASSPSGGMNEQYF. Drawing the rest from reference TRBV18 and TRBJ2-7, the complete variable domain is NAGVMQNPRHLVRRRGQEARLRCSPMKGHSHVYWYRQLPEEGLKFMVYLQKENIIDESGMPKERFSAEFPKEGPSILRIQQVVRGDSAAYFCASSPSGGMNEQYFGPGTRLTVT.

The genes are TRBV7-2 and TRBJ2-5; 13 bases align to TRBD2. Germline lookup yields CDR1 SGHTA and CDR2 FQGNSA. The CDR3 contains 13 residues. J lost 7 bases, V lost 6 bases, and 2 bases had no gene match. The DNA of the CDR3 is TGTGCCAGCAGACGGACTAGCGGGGGGACCCAGTACTTC. As protein: CASRRTSGGTQYF.

This rearrangement joins TRBV15 to TRBJ1-2, with 8 bases lining up with TRBD1. There are 15 residues in the CDR3. After removal of 0 bases from V and 3 bases from J, the junction contained 3 bases not matched to a gene. Germline V lookup: CDR1 LNHNV, CDR2 YYDKDF (reference sequence). CDR3 in amino acids: CATSREQTGDYGYTF. The DNA of the CDR3 is TGTGCCACCAGCAGAGAGCAGACAGGGGACTATGGCTACACCTTC.

This clone was counted between two and nine times. This rearrangement joins TRBV19 to TRBJ1-5, with 9 bases identical to TRBD1. The trim removed 7 bases at V and 2 bases at J, leaving 3 bases unmatched. The CDR3 is 14 residues long. Germline lookup yields CDR1 LNHDA and CDR2 SQIVND (reference sequence). CDR3 bases: TGTGCCAGTATAAGGACAGGGGGCAATCAGCCCCAGCATTTT. Protein: CASIRTGGNQPQHF. The full variable domain, in which reference TRBV19 and TRBJ1-5 provide the parts outside the CDR3, is DGGITQSPKYLFRKEGQNVTLSCEQNLNHDAMYWYRQDPGQGLRLIYYSQIVNDFQKGDIAEGYSVSREKKESFPLTVTSAQKNPTAFYLCASIRTGGNQPQHFGDGTRLSIL.

The rearrangement links TRBV7-9 to TRBJ2-5; TRBD1 matches at 10 bases. Germline CDR1 and CDR2: SEHNR and FQNEAQ (reference sequence). Trimming removed 3 bases from V and 4 bases from J; junction bases left unmatched: 17. This CDR3 has 19 residues. CDR3 DNA sequence: TGTGCCAGCAGCTTTCGACAGGGGGCGGACTGGAGGGAGGCAGAGACCCAGTACTTC. Amino acids: CASSFRQGADWREAETQYF.

CDR3 sequence reads: CASSQDLSVEAFF. CDR3 DNA sequence: TGCGCCAGCAGCCAAGATCTGTCTGTTGAAGCTTTCTTT. The V gene is TRBV4-1, the J gene TRBJ1-1; no firm D call. This CDR3 region has 13 residues. The germline V gene encodes CDR1 MGHRA and CDR2 YSYEKL. V lost 0 bases to trimming and J lost 7 bases, with 9 bases between them.

This clone is a singleton in its sample. The CDR3 DNA reads as TGTGCCAGCTCACCACCCGGGACAGGGGGTTTCTCTGGAAACACCATATATTTT. Translation gives CASSPPGTGGFSGNTIYF. This chain links TRBV18 with TRBJ1-3; 11 nucleotides align to TRBD1. V gave up 0 bases and J gave up 0 bases; unmatched junction bases: 4. Germline V gene sequence: CDR1 KGHSH, CDR2 LQKENI. CDR3 length: 18 amino acids.

The V gene is TRBV29-1, the J gene TRBJ1-1; D unclear. Trimming shortened V by 3 bases and J by 7 bases, and 6 bases separated the two germline ends. The CDR3 is 10 amino acids. The germline gives CDR1 SQVTM, CDR2 ANQGSEA. The CDR3 bases are TGCAGCGTTGAGGAGGGTGAAGCTTTCTTT. Its protein product is CSVEEGEAFF.

The rearrangement links TRBV6-4 to TRBJ2-2; perhaps TRBD2 as D (5 bases). CDR1 and CDR2 from the germline V gene are MRHNA and SNTAGT. The V end lost 4 bases, the J end lost 1 base, and 13 bases lay between the germline ends. The CDR3 runs 16 residues. CDR3 sequence: CASSGGAGLNTGELFF. CDR3 nucleotide sequence: TGTGCCAGCAGTGGCGGAGCAGGACTGAACACCGGGGAGCTGTTTTTT.

The chain uses TRBV7-2 and TRBJ2-2; possibly TRBD2 for D (5 bases). Trimming took off 4 bases at V and 6 bases at J, with 12 bases between the two ends. The CDR3 is 14 residues long. Germline V gene lookup returns CDR1 SGHTA and CDR2 FQGNSA. The CDR3 sequence is CASSSTRTAGELFF. The CDR3 region has the DNA TGTGCCAGCAGCTCAACTAGGACGGCCGGGGAGCTGTTTTTT.

The rearrangement links TRBV7-3 to TRBJ2-1, with D tentatively TRBD2 (9 bases). From germline, CDR1 is SGHTA and CDR2 FQGTGA. Trimming stripped 1 base from V and 9 bases from J, with 16 bases between. The CDR3 is 15 residues long. CDR3: CASSLRASGTGEQFF. For the CDR3, the DNA is TGTGCCAGCAGCTTAAGGGCTAGCGGGACAGGTGAGCAGTTCTTC.

The chain uses TRBV7-9 and TRBJ2-7, with 8 bases that match TRBD2. Germline CDR1 SEHNR, CDR2 FQNEAQ (reference sequence). This CDR3 has 15 residues. Trimming cost V 5 bases and J 3 bases; bases outside gene matches: 9. The CDR3 nucleotides read TGTGCCAGCAGCCTTCAGCGGGAGAGGGGCTACGAGCAGTACTTC. It translates to CASSLQRERGYEQYF.

Written as DNA, the CDR3 is TGCGCCAGCAGCTCGTGGACAGGGGCGGATGGCTACACCTTC. Translated, it gives CASSSWTGADGYTF. The chain recombines TRBV5-1 with TRBJ1-2; 9 bases line up with TRBD1. The trim removed 3 bases at V and 6 bases at J, leaving 6 bases unmatched. CDR1 is SGHRS, CDR2 YFSETQ, per germline. This CDR3 has 14 amino acids.

V usage is TRBV21-1 and J usage is TRBJ1-2. TRBV21-1 is noted as a pseudogene. CDR3 length equals 15 residues. Here the CDR3 DNA reads TGTGCCAGCAGCAAGGCGTGCAGCGCGAACTATGGCTACACCTTC. Protein product: CASSKACSANYGYTF.

This clone is a singleton in its sample. This chain joins TRBV7-8 and TRBJ2-2, with 7 bases that match TRBD1. After removal of 1 base from V and 2 bases from J, the junction contained 4 bases not matched to a gene. There are 16 residues in the CDR3. Germline CDR1 is SGHVS and CDR2 is FQNEAQ. The CDR3: CASSLVVGGNTGELFF. The CDR3 nucleotides are TGTGCCAGCAGCTTAGTGGTAGGGGGCAACACCGGGGAGCTGTTTTTT.

The rearrangement links TRBV6-7 to TRBJ2-3; the D gene is possibly TRBD2 (5 bases). TRBV6-7 is annotated as an ORF whose role is uncertain. CDR3 length: 13 residues. Trimming removed 6 bases from V and 2 bases from J, with 9 bases in between. CDR3 residues: CASRGSPTDTQYF. The CDR3 DNA is TGTGCCAGCAGGGGGAGTCCCACAGATACGCAGTATTTT.

The chain uses TRBV28 and TRBJ1-4, with 8 bases aligning to TRBD1. The length of the CDR3 is 17 residues. CDR1 is MDHEN, CDR2 SYDVKM, per germline. Germline trimming cut 4 bases from V and 5 bases from J; bases unmatched to any gene: 12. Here the CDR3 reads CASSSNDRGAFNEKLFF. DNA for the CDR3: TGTGCCAGCAGTTCCAATGACAGGGGCGCCTTCAATGAAAAACTGTTTTTT.